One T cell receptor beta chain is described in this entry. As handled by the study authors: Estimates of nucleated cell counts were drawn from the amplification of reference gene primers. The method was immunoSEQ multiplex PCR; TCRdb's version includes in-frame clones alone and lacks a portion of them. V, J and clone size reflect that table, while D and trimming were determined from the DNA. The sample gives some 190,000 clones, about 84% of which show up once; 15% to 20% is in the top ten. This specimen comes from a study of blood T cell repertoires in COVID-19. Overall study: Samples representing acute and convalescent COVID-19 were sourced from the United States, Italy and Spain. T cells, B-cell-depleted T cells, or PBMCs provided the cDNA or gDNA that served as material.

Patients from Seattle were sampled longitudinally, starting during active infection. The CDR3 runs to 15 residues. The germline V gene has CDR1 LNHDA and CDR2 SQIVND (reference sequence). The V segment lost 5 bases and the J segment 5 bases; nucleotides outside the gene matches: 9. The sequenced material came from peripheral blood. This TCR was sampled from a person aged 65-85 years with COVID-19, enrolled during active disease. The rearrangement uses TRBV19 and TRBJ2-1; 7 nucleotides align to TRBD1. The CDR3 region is CASSFRQGYDNEQFF. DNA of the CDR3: TGTGCCAGTAGTTTTCGACAGGGTTATGACAATGAGCAGTTCTTC.